The 30 T cell receptor beta chains reported below all come from one sample, sequenced in a study of T-cell reconstitution after alpha-beta-depleted transplantation in children. TCRbeta library construction was performed incorporating unique molecular identifiers. Each CDR3 protein gets one entry after TCRdb re-called the PCR reads with MiXCR. The sample shows a few hundred thousand distinct CDR3 sequences, 15% to 20% of them seen only once. This specimen consisted of PBMCs, mostly from graft donor cells, obtained 360 days after TCRalphabeta/CD19-depleted stem cell transplant. The receptor set was obtained from a boy younger than two who had a stem cell transplant for Wiskott-Aldrich syndrome, so the T cells may come from the graft donor.

This clonotype was seen only a few times. The chain combines TRBV12-3 or TRBV12-4 with TRBJ1-2; D is ambiguous. CDR3 length: 18 residues. The germline V and J ends were trimmed by 0 bases and 0 bases, with 17 bases remaining between them. CDR3 coding DNA: TGTGCCAGCAGTTTAGCCGGGGTTGGTGTTTCCGCTAACTATGGCTACACCTTC. This translates into CASSLAGVGVSANYGYTF.

The V and J genes are TRBV5-1 and TRBJ2-1; tentative D call: TRBD1 (6 bases). The CDR3 contains 14 residues. The V and J ends lost 0 bases and 14 bases respectively, with 18 bases between them. Germline lookup yields CDR1 SGHRS and CDR2 YFSETQ. CDR3 DNA sequence: TGCGCCAGCAGCTTGGAAGCAGGGGTCGCGACAAAGTTCTTC. Protein product: CASSLEAGVATKFF.

This clonotype was observed a handful of times. The rearrangement uses TRBV29-1 and TRBJ2-2; D might be TRBD2 (6 bases). CDR1 and CDR2 from the germline V gene are SQVTM and ANQGSEA. This CDR3 contains 12 residues. Written as DNA, the CDR3 is TGCACCGTCCTTAGCGGCTCCGGGGAGCTGTTTTTT. Protein product: CTVLSGSGELFF.

CDR3 region: CASSQDQAWGLEQETQYF. CDR3 nucleotides: TGTGCCAGCAGCCAAGATCAAGCCTGGGGACTAGAGCAAGAGACCCAGTACTTC. The chain carries TRBV14 and TRBJ2-5; 8 bases are shared with TRBD2. Per germline, CDR1 SGHDN and CDR2 FVKESK. V shed 0 bases and J 2 bases; nucleotides not matched to a gene: 11. The CDR3 spans 18 residues.

The chain recombines TRBV27 with TRBJ2-7; D gene uncertain. Germline lookup yields CDR1 MNHEY and CDR2 SMNVEV (reference sequence). V lost 3 bases and J lost 3, with 9 bases in between. There are 13 residues in the CDR3. The CDR3 nucleotides read TGTGCCAGCAGTTTTACACTTGGCTACGAGCAGTACTTC. Its protein product is CASSFTLGYEQYF.

This clonotype was seen at least ten times. The CDR3 region has the DNA TGCGCCAGCAGCTTGGTTCCAGACACTGAAGCTTTCTTT. Translated, it gives CASSLVPDTEAFF. The J gene is TRBJ1-1, the V gene TRBV5-1; D gene ambiguous. Germline CDR1 SGHRS, CDR2 YFSETQ. The ends were cut back, 0 bases at V and 3 bases at J, with 6 bases in the middle. CDR3 length equals 13 residues.

V usage is TRBV12-3 or TRBV12-4 and J usage is TRBJ2-1; 8 nucleotides align to TRBD2. CDR3 length: 16 residues. J was trimmed by 0 bases and V by 3 bases; bases with no gene match: 4. CDR3 residues: CASSFQRGSSYNEQFF. The CDR3 bases are TGTGCCAGCAGTTTCCAGCGGGGGAGCTCCTACAATGAGCAGTTCTTC.

The rearrangement links TRBV19 to TRBJ1-5; a possible D gene is TRBD1 (6 bases). Germline CDR1 is LNHDA and CDR2 is SQIVND (reference sequence). This CDR3 has 13 residues. The ends were cut back, 4 bases at V and 4 bases at J, with 8 bases in the middle. This CDR3 reads CASSRDKNQPQHF. CDR3 sequence (DNA): TGTGCCAGTAGTAGGGACAAAAATCAGCCCCAGCATTTT.

This clonotype has only a few counts. The rearrangement links TRBV10-2 to TRBJ2-3, with 10 nucleotides matching TRBD2. CDR1 WSHSY and CDR2 SAAADI come from the germline V gene. Losses at the gene ends were 5 bases for V and 11 bases for J; bases not matched to a gene: 10. The CDR3 has 14 amino acids. CDR3 bases: TGCGCCAGCAGTCCAGCGGGAGGGCCTTCGAGGCAGTATTTT. Residues: CASSPAGGPSRQYF.

The chain combines TRBV28 with TRBJ2-7; a weak D match, TRBD1 (6 bases). Germline-derived CDR1 and CDR2 are MDHEN and SYDVKM. Trimming shortened V by 2 bases and J by 5 bases, and 13 bases separated the two germline ends. The CDR3 length is 14 residues. This CDR3 is CASSLRRGFHEQYF. The CDR3 DNA follows: TGTGCCAGCAGTTTAAGAAGGGGGTTCCACGAGCAGTACTTC.

This sequence joins TRBV7-9 and TRBJ2-1; the match to TRBD1 covers 7 bases. J gave up 6 bases and V 2 bases, and 4 bases lay outside the gene matches. Germline lookup yields CDR1 SEHNR and CDR2 FQNEAQ (reference sequence). There are 14 residues in the CDR3. The CDR3 reads CASSLRGRPNEQFF. The CDR3 bases are TGTGCCAGCAGCTTAAGGGGGCGGCCCAATGAGCAGTTCTTC.

This chain uses TRBV6-2 or TRBV6-3 with TRBJ2-1; D unclear. Germline V gives CDR1 MNHEY, CDR2 SVGEGT. The ends were cut back, 2 bases at V and 4 bases at J, with 18 bases in the middle. CDR3 length equals 17 residues. Written as DNA, the CDR3 is TGTGCCAGCAGTTACCGTGATGGGCTAGTAAGGTACAATGAGCAGTTCTTC. Translating it yields CASSYRDGLVRYNEQFF.

V and J are TRBV12-3 or TRBV12-4 and TRBJ1-6, with D unclear. Trimming removed 6 bases from V and 7 bases from J, with 10 bases in between. This CDR3 contains 13 residues. CDR3 bases: TGTGCCAGCAGCCTACTCCCGAATTCACCCCTCCACTTT. Translated: CASSLLPNSPLHF.

This clonotype was counted between two and nine times. The chain couples TRBV20-1 to TRBJ2-3; the match to TRBD2 covers 8 bases. CDR1 and CDR2 (germline): DFQATT, SNEGSKA (reference sequence). The junction had 6 bases not matched to a gene; V was cut back by 5 bases and J by 2 bases. CDR3 length equals 14 residues. CDR3 loop: CSAVSGDHTDTQYF. In DNA, the CDR3 is TGCAGTGCTGTTAGCGGGGACCACACAGATACGCAGTATTTT.

This clonotype appeared a few times. The chain employs TRBV5-1 and TRBJ2-7; perhaps TRBD2 as D (6 bases). The CDR3 runs 16 residues. Germline CDR1 and CDR2: SGHRS and YFSETQ. Trimming took off 4 bases at V and 2 bases at J, with 19 bases between the two ends. The CDR3 region is CASSLTIGRGAYEQYF. DNA for the CDR3: TGCGCCAGCAGCCTAACGATCGGGAGAGGGGCCTACGAGCAGTACTTC.

CDR3 sequence (DNA): TGCAGTGCTAGATACGTTCGGACAGGGGGCTACAATGAGCAGTTCTTC. Its protein product is CSARYVRTGGYNEQFF. The chain combines TRBV20-1 with TRBJ2-1; TRBD1 agrees at 10 bases. Germline lookup yields CDR1 DFQATT and CDR2 SNEGSKA (reference sequence). This CDR3 comprises 16 residues. After removal of 2 bases from V and 3 bases from J, the junction contained 7 bases not matched to a gene.

This clonotype appeared many times. The rearrangement joins TRBV5-1 to TRBJ2-2; D perhaps matches TRBD1 (5 bases). Trimming stripped 0 bases from V and 0 bases from J, with 6 bases between. Germline loops: CDR1 SGHRS, CDR2 YFSETQ. The CDR3 contains 15 residues. CDR3 amino acids: CASSLGGANTGELFF. CDR3 in DNA: TGCGCCAGCAGCTTGGGGGGCGCGAACACCGGGGAGCTGTTTTTT.

This clonotype showed up just a few times. The rearrangement uses TRBV28 and TRBJ1-5, with a weak D call TRBD1 (6 bases). Trimming removed 6 bases at V and 0 bases at J, with 12 bases between. The CDR3 contains 15 residues. Germline V gives CDR1 MDHEN, CDR2 SYDVKM. The CDR3 bases are TGTGCCAGCAGGCCGGACAGATATAGCAATCAGCCCCAGCATTTT. It specifies CASRPDRYSNQPQHF.

The J gene is TRBJ1-2, the V gene TRBV10-3; TRBD1 agrees at 8 bases. The CDR3 is 16 residues long. V was pared by 10 bases and J by 0 bases, with 13 bases of the junction left unmatched. The germline V gene has CDR1 ENHRY and CDR2 SYGVKD. The chain's CDR3 is CATRDRISLANYGYTF. Here the CDR3 DNA reads TGTGCCACCCGGGACAGGATTTCCCTAGCTAACTATGGCTACACCTTC.

The chain couples TRBV7-2 to TRBJ1-2; D remains ambiguous. CDR3 size: 12 residues. With 1 base removed from V and 11 bases from J, the gap between germline ends came to 11 bases. Germline lookup yields CDR1 SGHTA and CDR2 FQGNSA. CDR3 nucleotide sequence: TGTGCCAGCAGCTTAGGAGGCTATGCTTACACCTTC. This sequence encodes CASSLGGYAYTF.

CDR3 in amino acids: CASSIGDFYEQYF. Here the CDR3 DNA reads TGTGCCAGTAGTATCGGGGATTTCTACGAGCAGTACTTC. The chain has TRBV19 and TRBJ2-7, with TRBD2 as a possible D gene (5 bases). This CDR3 has 13 residues. Trimming stripped 3 bases from V and 3 bases from J, with 9 bases between. CDR1 LNHDA and CDR2 SQIVND come from the germline V gene (reference sequence).

This clonotype has only a few counts. The chain combines TRBV18 with TRBJ2-5; 7 positions match TRBD1. The CDR3 covers 15 residues. Germline V gene sequence: CDR1 KGHSH, CDR2 LQKENI. The V and J ends lost 3 bases and 1 base, in that order; junction bases with no gene match: 5. The CDR3 spells CASSPRGTVQETQYF. The CDR3 bases are TGTGCCAGCTCACCGAGGGGGACAGTCCAAGAGACCCAGTACTTC.

This clonotype was seen many times. The V gene is TRBV18, the J gene TRBJ2-3; D is unclear. V lost 1 base and J 0 bases, leaving 8 bases between the germline ends. From germline, CDR1 is KGHSH and CDR2 LQKENI. This CDR3 has 15 residues. The CDR3: CASSPLDGSTDTQYF. Written as DNA, the CDR3 is TGTGCCAGCTCACCACTGGATGGGAGCACAGATACGCAGTATTTT. The variable domain in full, completed from reference TRBV18 and TRBJ2-3, reads NAGVMQNPRHLVRRRGQEARLRCSPMKGHSHVYWYRQLPEEGLKFMVYLQKENIIDESGMPKERFSAEFPKEGPSILRIQQVVRGDSAAYFCASSPLDGSTDTQYFGPGTRLTVL.

This clonotype was recorded a few times. The chain joins TRBV4-3 to TRBJ2-5; perhaps D is TRBD1 or TRBD2 (5 bases each). Trimming left V 4 bases short and J 2 bases short, with 17 bases between. CDR1 and CDR2 (germline): LGHNA, YSLEER. This CDR3 region has 16 residues. CDR3 DNA sequence: TGCGCCAGCAGCCGCCAACCCGTGAGGGGTCAAGAGACCCAGTACTTC. Amino acid sequence: CASSRQPVRGQETQYF.

The chain has TRBV11-2 and TRBJ2-5; 8 bases line up with TRBD1. The V segment lost 3 bases and the J segment 5 bases; nucleotides outside the gene matches: 5. Germline lookup yields CDR1 SGHAT and CDR2 FQNNGV. This CDR3 region has 14 residues. The CDR3 nucleotides are TGTGCCAGCAGCTTTCGGACAGGGAGGGAGACCCAGTACTTC. Amino acid sequence: CASSFRTGRETQYF.

The DNA of the CDR3 is TGTGCCAGCAGCTTAAGGTCGGCCCATGAGCAGTTCTTC. The encoded protein is CASSLRSAHEQFF. The chain is built from TRBV7-2 and TRBJ2-1; D gene unclear. Germline V gives CDR1 SGHTA, CDR2 FQGNSA. This CDR3 has 13 amino acids. V was cut by 2 bases and J by 8 bases, with 10 bases left in between.

The chain joins TRBV15 to TRBJ2-3, with D unresolved. The CDR3 contains 15 residues. Trimming cost V 0 bases and J 4 bases, with 11 bases left between them. From germline, CDR1 is LNHNV and CDR2 YYDKDF (reference sequence). CDR3 DNA: TGTGCCACCAGCAGAGAATATATCTCAGCAGATACGCAGTATTTT. Translated: CATSREYISADTQYF.

This clonotype came up a few times. The rearrangement uses TRBV5-1 and TRBJ2-7, with TRBD1 identical over 9 bases. This CDR3 is 18 amino acids long. V dropped 4 bases and J dropped 2; count of bases not matched to a gene: 16. Germline V gives CDR1 SGHRS, CDR2 YFSETQ. CDR3 amino acids: CASSILWATGQGTYEQYF. The DNA of the CDR3 is TGCGCCAGCAGCATCCTTTGGGCCACGGGACAGGGTACCTACGAGCAGTACTTC.

This clonotype has only a few counts. The J gene is TRBJ2-5, the V gene TRBV5-5, with a possible D match to TRBD1 (6 bases). This CDR3 has 14 residues. Trimming removed 6 bases from V and 5 bases from J, with 17 bases in between. Germline V gives CDR1 SGHKS, CDR2 YYEKEE (reference sequence). CDR3 DNA sequence: TGTGCCAGCAATCCGCAAGGACAGCCGGAGACCCAGTACTTC. This gives the protein CASNPQGQPETQYF.

This clonotype was detected only a few times. The J gene is TRBJ1-5, the V gene TRBV7-8, with D unclear. Germline V gene lookup returns CDR1 SGHVS and CDR2 FQNEAQ. This CDR3 is built from 15 residues. V lost 2 bases to trimming and J lost 0 bases, with 8 bases between them. The CDR3 here is CASSLRHLSNQPQHF. Here the CDR3 DNA reads TGTGCCAGCAGCTTACGACACCTTAGCAATCAGCCCCAGCATTTT.